These 26 T cell receptor beta chains were sequenced from one sample in a study of blood T cell repertoires in COVID-19. Profiling relied on immunoSEQ multiplex PCR, and the TCRdb table lists in-frame clones only, not all of them. This repertoire shows roughly 190,000 clones, less than 90% found once; its top ten account for roughly 14%. The specimen sequenced was peripheral blood. All receptors come from a woman aged 70 to 79 with COVID-19, enrolled during active disease.

The chain carries TRBV5-1 and TRBJ1-5, with TRBD1 as a possible D gene (5 bases). There are 15 residues in the CDR3. Trimming took 0 bases from V and 7 from J, leaving 14 bases between them. From germline, CDR1 is SGHRS and CDR2 YFSETQ. CDR3 nucleotide sequence: TGCGCCAGCAGCTTGGAGGCGGGGAGGGGCCAGCCCCAGCATTTT. This translates into CASSLEAGRGQPQHF.

This sequence joins TRBV6-5 and TRBJ1-2; D not resolved. CDR3 length: 14 residues. CDR1 and CDR2 (germline): MNHEY, SVGAGI. Trimming took 2 bases from V and 2 from J, leaving 9 bases between them. DNA for the CDR3: TGTGCCAGCAGTTACAGTGGCAGAAACTATGGCTACACCTTC. This codes for CASSYSGRNYGYTF.

V gene TRBV5-6 combines with J gene TRBJ2-7; 9 nucleotides align to TRBD1. Germline lookup yields CDR1 SGHDT and CDR2 YYEEEE. The CDR3 sequence is 14 residues long. Losses at the gene ends were 6 bases for V and 5 bases for J; bases not matched to a gene: 9. This chain's CDR3 is CASTLLGQGNEQYF. As DNA, the CDR3 is TGTGCCAGCACCTTATTGGGACAGGGCAACGAGCAGTACTTC.

The genes are TRBV5-1 and TRBJ1-1, with a weak D call TRBD1 (5 bases). The CDR3 is 13 residues long. The germline gives CDR1 SGHRS, CDR2 YFSETQ. Trimming stripped 0 bases from V and 10 bases from J, with 13 bases between. CDR3 in amino acids: CASSLAPGPVAFF. CDR3 DNA: TGCGCCAGCAGCTTGGCCCCAGGGCCTGTAGCTTTCTTT. Using reference TRBV5-1 and TRBJ1-1 for the parts outside the CDR3, the full variable domain is KAGVTQTPRYLIKTRGQQVTLSCSPISGHRSVSWYQQTPGQGLQFLFEYFSETQRNKGNFPGRFSGRQFSNSRSEMNVSTLELGDSALYLCASSLAPGPVAFFGQGTRLTVV.

This chain connects TRBV12-3 or TRBV12-4 to TRBJ1-2; D call uncertain. This CDR3 has 13 amino acids. Between the trimmed V and J ends, which lost 3 bases and 3 bases, there was a span of 8 bases. The CDR3 nucleotides are TGTGCCAGCAGTTTGGCAGTCTACTATGGCTACACCTTC. Translation: CASSLAVYYGYTF.

The J gene is TRBJ2-2, the V gene TRBV7-8; 9 bases align to TRBD1. J gave up 2 bases and V 5 bases, and 6 bases lay outside the gene matches. This CDR3 spans 16 amino acids. The V gene's germline CDR1 is SGHVS and CDR2 FQNEAQ. The CDR3 spells CASSPGTGRNTGELFF. The CDR3 region has the DNA TGTGCCAGCAGCCCGGGGACAGGGAGAAACACCGGGGAGCTGTTTTTT. Looking up the rest from reference TRBV7-8 and TRBJ2-2 gives the full variable domain: GAGVSQSPRYKVAKRGQDVALRCDPISGHVSLFWYQQALGQGPEFLTYFQNEAQLDKSGLPSDRFFAERPEGSVSTLKIQRTQQEDSAVYLCASSPGTGRNTGELFFGEGSRLTVL.

The V and J genes are TRBV30 and TRBJ2-5, with TRBD2 identical over 11 bases. CDR1 and CDR2 from the germline V gene are GTSNPN and SVGIG (reference sequence). This CDR3 comprises 14 residues. V was pared by 8 bases and J by 5 bases, with 10 bases of the junction left unmatched. This CDR3 is CAGRSGGARETQYF. The CDR3 DNA follows: TGTGCCGGCCGTAGCGGGGGGGCACGCGAGACCCAGTACTTC.

This rearrangement joins TRBV5-1 to TRBJ2-7; 7 nucleotides match TRBD1. J was trimmed by 2 bases and V by 3 bases; bases with no gene match: 8. Germline-derived CDR1 and CDR2 are SGHRS and YFSETQ. The CDR3 is 15 residues long. DNA of the CDR3: TGCGCCAGCAGCTCAGTGACAGGGAAGGCCTACGAGCAGTACTTC. The encoded protein is CASSSVTGKAYEQYF.

V gene TRBV30 combines with J gene TRBJ2-7; tentative D call: TRBD1 (6 bases). The CDR3 consists of 10 residues. Germline loops: CDR1 GTSNPN, CDR2 SVGIG (reference sequence). CDR3 sequence (DNA): TGTGCTGCAGGGGTCTACGAGCAGTACTTC. It is translated as CAAGVYEQYF.

This clone was found a few times. This sequence joins TRBV6-6 and TRBJ2-2; TRBD2 might be the D (6 bases). V shed 8 bases and J shed 6 bases, with 13 bases lying between them. The CDR3 is 13 residues long. The germline V gene has CDR1 MNHNY and CDR2 SVGAGI (reference sequence). In DNA form, the CDR3 reads TGTGCCAGCCGGGCCGCGGGATCCGGGGAGCTGTTTTTT. Amino acids: CASRAAGSGELFF.

The chain joins TRBV10-3 to TRBJ1-1, with D tentatively TRBD1 (6 bases). There are 12 residues in the CDR3. Germline values: CDR1 ENHRY, CDR2 SYGVKD. Trimming took 6 bases from V and 5 from J, leaving 10 bases between them. Here the CDR3 DNA reads TGTGCCATCAGAGTACAGGGTACTGAAGCTTTCTTT. It translates to CAIRVQGTEAFF.

The chain carries TRBV30 and TRBJ2-3; possible D gene TRBD2, 5 bases. The CDR3 consists of 13 residues. The germline CDR1 and CDR2 sequences are GTSNPN and SVGIG (reference sequence). The CDR3 nucleotides read TGTGCTCTTAGGAGGTGGGGCACAGATACGCAGTATTTT. Its protein product is CALRRWGTDTQYF.

The rearrangement uses TRBV5-4 and TRBJ2-7; 7 bases agree with TRBD2. The V and J ends lost 1 base and 1 base, in that order; junction bases with no gene match: 8. Looked up from germline, CDR1 is SGHNT and CDR2 is YYREEE (reference sequence). The CDR3 consists of 16 residues. CDR3 in DNA: TGTGCCAGCAGCTTGAGGACGGGAGGTCTGTCCTACGAGCAGTACTTC. This encodes CASSLRTGGLSYEQYF.

The chain employs TRBV20-1 and TRBJ1-1; D not resolved. Per germline, CDR1 DFQATT and CDR2 SNEGSKA (reference sequence). The CDR3 loop spans 12 amino acids. V lost 7 bases to trimming and J lost 5 bases, with 14 bases between them. In DNA form, the CDR3 reads TGCAGTGTTAGTGATCCGGGGACTGAAGCTTTCTTT. This translates into CSVSDPGTEAFF.

This clone was detected once. Written as DNA, the CDR3 is TGTGCCAGCAGTCTTGCGGGGGGGCGGACCGGGGAGCTGTTTTTT. It codes for CASSLAGGRTGELFF. J is TRBJ2-2 and V is TRBV2, with 9 bases lining up with TRBD2. Germline values: CDR1 SNHLY, CDR2 FYNNEI. The length of the CDR3 is 15 residues. Trimming took 5 bases from V and 5 from J; bases not matched to a gene: 6.

This chain uses TRBV5-1 with TRBJ2-3, with 7 bases lining up with TRBD2. Germline V CDR1 and CDR2: SGHRS, YFSETQ. The V gene end was trimmed by 1 base and the J gene end by 5 bases; junction bases not matched to a gene: 4. The CDR3 is 14 residues long. The CDR3 coding sequence is TGCGCCAGCAGCTTGTTTGCGGGAGAAGATACGCAGTATTTT. It is translated as CASSLFAGEDTQYF.

The V and J genes are TRBV28 and TRBJ1-5, with 7 bases aligning to TRBD1. V was clipped by 4 bases and J by 11 bases; unmatched bases: 8. Germline CDR1 reads MDHEN; CDR2 reads SYDVKM. The CDR3 contains 13 residues. CDR3 sequence reads: CASSSQTGRAQHF. CDR3 bases: TGTGCCAGCAGTTCGCAGACAGGGAGAGCCCAGCATTTT. Complete variable domain (other parts from reference TRBV28 and TRBJ1-5): DVKVTQSSRYLVKRTGEKVFLECVQDMDHENMFWYRQDPGLGLRLIYFSYDVKMKEKGDIPEGYSVSREKKERFSLILESASTNQTSMYLCASSSQTGRAQHFGDGTRLSIL.

The chain joins TRBV5-4 to TRBJ2-5, with unresolved D. Trimming cost V 4 bases and J 1 base, with 8 bases left between them. CDR3 length equals 13 residues. Per germline, CDR1 SGHNT and CDR2 YYREEE (reference sequence). The CDR3 nucleotides read TGTGCCAGCAGCGAGGCAGTCCAAGAGACCCAGTACTTC. Its protein is CASSEAVQETQYF.

This chain connects TRBV28 to TRBJ1-1; the D is unclear. The CDR3 length is 14 residues. V lost 3 bases to trimming and J lost 1 base, with 9 bases between them. The germline V gene has CDR1 MDHEN and CDR2 SYDVKM. The CDR3 coding sequence is TGTGCCAGCAGTTTTTGGGCAGGGAACACTGAAGCTTTCTTT. It encodes CASSFWAGNTEAFF. Full variable domain (outside the CDR3, taken from reference TRBV28 and TRBJ1-1): DVKVTQSSRYLVKRTGEKVFLECVQDMDHENMFWYRQDPGLGLRLIYFSYDVKMKEKGDIPEGYSVSREKKERFSLILESASTNQTSMYLCASSFWAGNTEAFFGQGTRLTVV.

J is TRBJ2-7 and V is TRBV18, with 12 bases aligning to TRBD1. This CDR3 is 15 amino acids long. The germline V gene has CDR1 KGHSH and CDR2 LQKENI. J was trimmed by 6 bases and V by 3 bases; bases with no gene match: 6. Written as DNA, the CDR3 is TGTGCCAGCTCACCTTTGGGACAGGGGGCAAGCGAGCAGTACTTC. It is translated as CASSPLGQGASEQYF.

The V call is TRBV2, the J call TRBJ2-2, with a tentative D call TRBD2 (5 bases). The ends were cut back, 5 bases at V and 3 bases at J, with 10 bases in the middle. In germline, CDR1 is SNHLY, CDR2 FYNNEI. There are 14 residues in the CDR3. The CDR3, as DNA: TGTGCCAGCAGTCGCGTGAGGGACACCGGGGAGCTGTTTTTT. This sequence encodes CASSRVRDTGELFF. Looking up the rest from reference TRBV2 and TRBJ2-2 gives the full variable domain: EPEVTQTPSHQVTQMGQEVILRCVPISNHLYFYWYRQILGQKVEFLVSFYNNEISEKSEIFDDQFSVERPDGSNFTLKIRSTKLEDSAMYFCASSRVRDTGELFFGEGSRLTVL.

V and J are TRBV30 and TRBJ1-4; D gene unclear. CDR1 and CDR2 (germline): GTSNPN, SVGIG (reference sequence). The V end was cut by 0 bases, the J end by 7 bases, with 6 bases between. The CDR3 runs 12 residues. In nucleotides, the CDR3 is TGTGCCTGGAGTGTACGGGGTGAAAAACTGTTTTTT. Its protein is CAWSVRGEKLFF.

The chain links TRBV5-6 to TRBJ1-4; D gene unclear. This CDR3 is 14 amino acids long. Germline CDR1 reads SGHDT; CDR2 reads YYEEEE. The V end was cut by 2 bases, the J end by 5 bases, with 10 bases between. In DNA, the CDR3 is TGTGCCAGCAGCTTCGCCAGACTCAATGAAAAACTGTTTTTT. Protein product: CASSFARLNEKLFF.

J is TRBJ1-3 and V is TRBV4-1; TRBD1 matches at 7 bases. Trimming removed 4 bases from V and 1 base from J; junction bases left unmatched: 7. Germline CDR1 MGHRA, CDR2 YSYEKL. The CDR3 is made up of 16 amino acids. The CDR3 DNA sequence: TGCGCCAGCAGCCGTTGGGACAGAGATTCTGGAAACACCATATATTTT. Translated: CASSRWDRDSGNTIYF.

This chain links TRBV5-1 with TRBJ2-3; 8 bases fit TRBD2. There are 15 residues in the CDR3. V gave up 1 base and J gave up 0 bases; unmatched junction bases: 1. CDR1 is SGHRS, CDR2 YFSETQ, per germline. The CDR3 DNA sequence: TGCGCCAGCAGCTTGATAGCGGGGAGCACAGATACGCAGTATTTT. It encodes CASSLIAGSTDTQYF.

J is TRBJ1-1 and V is TRBV28, with 7 bases aligning to TRBD1. Germline V gene data show CDR1 as MDHEN and CDR2 as SYDVKM. The CDR3 consists of 13 residues. V shed 3 bases and J 11 bases; nucleotides not matched to a gene: 9. Here the CDR3 DNA reads TGTGCCAGCAGTTTCATTAGGGGACAGTGGGCTTTCTTT. Protein: CASSFIRGQWAFF.